The next 18 T cell receptor beta chains were all read from a single sample in a study of radiotherapy plus CTLA-4 blockade in lung cancer. TCRdb's table, derived via immunoSEQ multiplex PCR, lists solely in-frame clones and lacks some. The repertoire includes about 88,000 clones, about two thirds of them detected once, and more than 13% sits in the top ten. Sequenced material: peripheral blood, taken from a patient treated with radiotherapy plus ipilimumab. Receptors were obtained from a human donor with non-small cell lung cancer that progressed on radiotherapy plus ipilimumab.

The chain carries TRBV6-6 and TRBJ2-7; 8 bases fit TRBD1. Trimming removed 6 bases from V and 4 bases from J; junction bases left unmatched: 14. CDR3 length equals 16 residues. Germline CDR1 and CDR2: MNHNY and SVGAGI (reference sequence). Written as DNA, the CDR3 is TGTGCCAGCAGCTCCAGGAATGGACAGGGTAGTTACGAGCAGTACTTC. Protein: CASSSRNGQGSYEQYF.

The V call is TRBV19, the J call TRBJ1-1; D unclear. Trimming stripped 5 bases from V and 0 bases from J, with 13 bases between. The CDR3 runs 15 residues. Germline assignment: CDR1 LNHDA and CDR2 SQIVND (reference sequence). The CDR3 sequence is CASSVSAGVNTEAFF. The CDR3 bases are TGTGCCAGTAGTGTATCGGCAGGAGTGAACACTGAAGCTTTCTTT.

This clone occurred a few times. The chain couples TRBV11-3 to TRBJ1-5; TRBD1 might be the D (5 bases). The CDR3 totals 16 residues. The ends were cut back, 1 base at V and 1 base at J, with 11 bases in the middle. Germline lookup yields CDR1 SGHNT and CDR2 YENEEA. CDR3 protein: CASSLAIGTSNQPQHF. The CDR3 DNA is TGTGCCAGCAGCTTAGCCATCGGGACGAGCAATCAGCCCCAGCATTTT. The whole variable domain, remainder taken from reference TRBV11-3 and TRBJ1-5, is EAGVVQSPRYKIIEKKQPVAFWCNPISGHNTLYWYLQNLGQGPELLIRYENEEAVDDSQLPKDRFSAERLKGVDSTLKIQPAELGDSAVYLCASSLAIGTSNQPQHFGDGTRLSIL.

This chain connects TRBV5-1 to TRBJ1-3, with a tentative D call TRBD1 (5 bases). The CDR3 consists of 14 residues. Looked up from germline, CDR1 is SGHRS and CDR2 is YFSETQ. V shed 1 base and J shed 2 bases, with 7 bases lying between them. Written as DNA, the CDR3 is TGCGCCAGCAGCTTGTCGGGGGCTGGAAACACCATATATTTT. Its protein is CASSLSGAGNTIYF.

This sequence joins TRBV7-2 and TRBJ1-5; D is uncertain. Trimming pared 5 bases from V and 4 bases from J, leaving 21 bases between. CDR1 is SGHTA and CDR2 is FQGNSA in the germline V gene. The CDR3 length is 17 residues. The CDR3 sequence is CASSPPVGPPVNQPQHF. The CDR3 nucleotides are TGTGCCAGCAGCCCCCCGGTCGGTCCACCGGTGAATCAGCCCCAGCATTTT.

This chain connects TRBV30 to TRBJ2-2; a weak D match, TRBD1 (6 bases). This CDR3 comprises 12 residues. V lost 3 bases to trimming and J lost 7 bases, with 9 bases between them. Germline V gives CDR1 GTSNPN, CDR2 SVGIG (reference sequence). The chain's CDR3 is CAWRQGGGELFF. The CDR3 bases are TGTGCCTGGAGACAGGGTGGCGGGGAGCTGTTTTTT.

This clone turned up a few times. This sequence joins TRBV6-1 and TRBJ2-7; D may be TRBD1 (8 bases). This CDR3 spans 13 amino acids. Germline V gene data show CDR1 as MNHNS and CDR2 as SASEGT. The V end was cut by 4 bases, the J end by 7 bases, with 14 bases between. The CDR3 sequence is CASSGHRGGEQYF. The CDR3 DNA reads TGTGCCAGCAGTGGGCACAGGGGGGGAGAGCAGTACTTC.

The CDR3 DNA reads as TGTGCCAGCAGTGATTCTTACAGGGTTGGACCCAGTGAAAAACTGTTTTTT. This sequence encodes CASSDSYRVGPSEKLFF. The V call is TRBV7-9, the J call TRBJ1-4, with D possibly TRBD1 on 6 matching bases. This CDR3 region has 17 residues. The germline V gene encodes CDR1 SEHNR and CDR2 FQNEAQ (reference sequence). V lost 6 bases and J lost 7, with 24 bases in between.

The chain is built from TRBV27 and TRBJ1-6, with 8 bases lining up with TRBD1. Germline assignment: CDR1 MNHEY and CDR2 SMNVEV (reference sequence). The CDR3 covers 16 residues. Trimming cost V 5 bases and J 9 bases; bases outside gene matches: 12. The CDR3 DNA sequence: TGTGCCAGCAGTCTCACTACAGGGGGGGCTCGTTCACCCCTCCACTTT. Its translation is CASSLTTGGARSPLHF.

In this sample, this clone turned up a few times. The genes are TRBV7-9 and TRBJ1-4; D possibly corresponds to TRBD1 (5 bases). Trimming shortened V by 5 bases and J by 1 base, and 11 bases separated the two germline ends. The germline V gene has CDR1 SEHNR and CDR2 FQNEAQ (reference sequence). This CDR3 has 15 amino acids. The CDR3 loop reads CASSPVRGTNEKLFF. CDR3 sequence (DNA): TGTGCCAGCAGCCCTGTGAGGGGAACTAATGAAAAACTGTTTTTT.

The chain joins TRBV4-1 to TRBJ1-1; TRBD1 might be the D (5 bases). Trimming removed 1 base from V and 4 bases from J, with 10 bases in between. Germline lookup yields CDR1 MGHRA and CDR2 YSYEKL. This CDR3 spans 14 amino acids. The CDR3 DNA is TGCGCCAGCAGCCAAGCGGGGGTAGGCACTGAAGCTTTCTTT. Translated, it gives CASSQAGVGTEAFF.

The V gene is TRBV5-6, the J gene TRBJ2-2; D is perhaps TRBD1 or TRBD2 (5 bases each). V gave up 4 bases and J gave up 1 base, with 23 bases separating them. This CDR3 comprises 19 residues. Per germline, CDR1 SGHDT and CDR2 YYEEEE. CDR3 in amino acids: CASSGARAPGLENTGELFF. CDR3 bases: TGTGCCAGCAGCGGGGCGCGGGCCCCGGGTCTCGAGAACACCGGGGAGCTGTTTTTT.

This rearrangement joins TRBV27 to TRBJ1-6; 9 nucleotides align to TRBD1. CDR1 and CDR2 from the germline V gene are MNHEY and SMNVEV (reference sequence). The CDR3 runs to 14 residues. The trim removed 5 bases at V and 9 bases at J, leaving 5 bases unmatched. This chain's CDR3 is CASSLDRGSSPLHF. Here the CDR3 DNA reads TGTGCCAGCAGTCTGGACAGGGGAAGTTCACCCCTCCACTTT.

The rearrangement joins TRBV7-2 to TRBJ1-2; D ambiguous. The CDR3 is 15 amino acids. V lost 5 bases and J lost 8, with 21 bases in between. Germline-derived CDR1 and CDR2 are SGHTA and FQGNSA. The DNA for the CDR3 is TGTGCCAGCAGCACCCTGGAGGCAGTGACTGAGGGCTACACCTTC. It specifies CASSTLEAVTEGYTF.

This clone turned up a few times. The chain recombines TRBV28 with TRBJ1-5; D uncertain. CDR3 length equals 14 residues. Germline-derived CDR1 and CDR2 are MDHEN and SYDVKM. V gave up 3 bases and J gave up 3 bases, with 9 bases separating them. CDR3 sequence (DNA): TGTGCCAGCAGTTTTCGGATTACCAATCAGCCCCAGCATTTT. It encodes CASSFRITNQPQHF.

V gene TRBV28 combines with J gene TRBJ2-1, with D perhaps TRBD1 (6 bases). The length of the CDR3 is 13 residues. Trimming removed 7 bases from V and 6 bases from J, with 13 bases in between. The germline V gene has CDR1 MDHEN and CDR2 SYDVKM. This chain's CDR3 is CASKQGNSNEQFF. CDR3 nucleotide sequence: TGTGCCAGCAAACAGGGAAACTCCAATGAGCAGTTCTTC.

The CDR3 is CASRTPNGRYEQYF. CDR3 in DNA: TGTGCCAGCAGAACCCCTAACGGACGGTACGAGCAGTACTTC. The chain is built from TRBV28 and TRBJ2-7; no reliable D call. The germline V gene has CDR1 MDHEN and CDR2 SYDVKM. There are 14 residues in the CDR3. V was trimmed by 6 bases and J by 4 bases, leaving 16 bases between them.

This chain joins TRBV7-9 and TRBJ2-6; no definite D call. The germline V gene has CDR1 SEHNR and CDR2 FQNEAQ (reference sequence). CDR3 length: 15 residues. Trimming took 5 bases from V and 1 from J, leaving 9 bases between them. Here the CDR3 DNA reads TGTGCCAGCAGCCACGGTGGGTCTGGGGCCAACGTCCTGACTTTC. Its translation: CASSHGGSGANVLTF.